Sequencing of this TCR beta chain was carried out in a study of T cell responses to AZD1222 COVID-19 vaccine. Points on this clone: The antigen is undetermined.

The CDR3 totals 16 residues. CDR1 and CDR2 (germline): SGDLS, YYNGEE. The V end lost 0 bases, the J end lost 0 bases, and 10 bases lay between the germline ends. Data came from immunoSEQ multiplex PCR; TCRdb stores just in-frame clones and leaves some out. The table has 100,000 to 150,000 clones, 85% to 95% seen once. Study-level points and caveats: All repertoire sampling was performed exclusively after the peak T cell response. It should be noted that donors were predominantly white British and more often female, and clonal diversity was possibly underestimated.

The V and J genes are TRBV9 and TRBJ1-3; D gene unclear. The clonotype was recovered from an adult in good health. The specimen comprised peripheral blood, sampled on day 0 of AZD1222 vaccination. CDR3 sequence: CASSVGHLSSGNTIYF. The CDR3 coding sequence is TGTGCCAGCAGCGTAGGACACCTGAGCTCTGGAAACACCATATATTTT.